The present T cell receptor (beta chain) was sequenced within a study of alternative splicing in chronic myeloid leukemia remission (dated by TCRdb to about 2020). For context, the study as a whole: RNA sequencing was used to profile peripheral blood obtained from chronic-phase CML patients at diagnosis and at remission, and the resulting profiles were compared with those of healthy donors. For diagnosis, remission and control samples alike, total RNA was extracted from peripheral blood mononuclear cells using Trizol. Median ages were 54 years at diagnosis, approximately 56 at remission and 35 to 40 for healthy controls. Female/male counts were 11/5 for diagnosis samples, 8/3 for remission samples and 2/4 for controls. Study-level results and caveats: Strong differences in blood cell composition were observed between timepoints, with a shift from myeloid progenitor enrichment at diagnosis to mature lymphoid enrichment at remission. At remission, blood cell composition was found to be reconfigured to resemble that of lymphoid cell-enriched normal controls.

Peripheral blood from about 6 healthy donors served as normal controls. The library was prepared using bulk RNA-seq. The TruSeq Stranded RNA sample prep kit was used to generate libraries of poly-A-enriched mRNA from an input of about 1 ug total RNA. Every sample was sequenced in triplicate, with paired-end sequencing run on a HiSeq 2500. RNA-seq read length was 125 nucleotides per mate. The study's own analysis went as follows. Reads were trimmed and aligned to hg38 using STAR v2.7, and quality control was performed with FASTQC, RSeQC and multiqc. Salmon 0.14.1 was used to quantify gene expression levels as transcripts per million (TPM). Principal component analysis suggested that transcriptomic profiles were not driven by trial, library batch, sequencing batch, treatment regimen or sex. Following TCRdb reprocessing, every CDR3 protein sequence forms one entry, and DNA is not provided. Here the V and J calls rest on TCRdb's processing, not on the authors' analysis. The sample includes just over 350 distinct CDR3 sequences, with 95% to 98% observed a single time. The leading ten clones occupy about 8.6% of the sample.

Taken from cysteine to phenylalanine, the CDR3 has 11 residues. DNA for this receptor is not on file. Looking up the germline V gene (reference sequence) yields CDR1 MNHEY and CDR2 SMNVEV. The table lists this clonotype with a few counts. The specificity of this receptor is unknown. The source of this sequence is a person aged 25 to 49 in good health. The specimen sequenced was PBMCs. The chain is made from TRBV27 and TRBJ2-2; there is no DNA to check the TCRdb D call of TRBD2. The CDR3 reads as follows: CASSSTGELFF.